This T cell receptor beta chain was captured by sequencing in a study of a mutant IDH1 vaccine in newly diagnosed glioma. V gave up 4 bases and J gave up 4 bases, with 8 bases separating them. Germline CDR1 and CDR2: ENHRY and SYGVKD. The CDR3 consists of 13 residues. Regarding time point: week 11, during vaccination. The vaccine gave 300 ug of a 20-mer mutant IDH1 peptide subcutaneously per dose. This clone was detected only a few times. The antigen is unknown. The assay was immunoSEQ multiplex PCR, and TCRdb's table has in-frame clones only and misses some. The sample carries around 120,000 clones, about 80% recorded once.

The V gene is TRBV10-3, the J gene TRBJ1-5, with D uncertain. The receptor was isolated from a man between 35 and 55 years old with glioma. The sequences come from PBMCs, collected from a glioma patient whose treatment included an IDH1 peptide vaccine. The CDR3: CAISGSWNQPQHF. As DNA, the CDR3 is TGTGCCATCAGTGGTAGTTGGAATCAGCCCCAGCATTTT.